These T cell receptor beta chains were read from a single sample in a study of shared clonotypes between healthy human individuals. The data were produced by immunoSEQ multiplex PCR, yet TCRdb's version contains in-frame clones alone and is incomplete. Of some 2.1 million clones in the sample, roughly 94% were seen once. The source material was naive CD4+ T cells sorted from blood. The origin of the receptors is a man aged 18 to 30 in good health. CDR3s include the opening cysteine and the closing phenylalanine or tryptophan. A D gene is named only where the DNA matches it firmly.

J gene	V gene	D gene	CDR3 DNA	CDR3 protein
TRBJ2-7	TRBV7-9	TRBD2	TGTGCCAGCAGCTTATTTGCTAGCGGCCCCTACGAGCAGTACTTC	CASSLFASGPYEQYF
TRBJ2-3	TRBV20-1	.	TGCAGTGTTACAGATACGCAGTATTTT	CSVTDTQYF
TRBJ2-2	TRBV25-1	.	TGTGCCAGCAGTGAATCAGCCGGGCGCCCGAACACCGGGGAGCTGTTTTTT	CASSESAGRPNTGELFF
TRBJ1-2	TRBV6-5	.	TGTGCCAGCAGTTACTCGACGAACTATGGCTACACCTTC	CASSYSTNYGYTF
TRBJ2-6	TRBV18	TRBD1	TGTGCCAGCTCACTGACTTCACTAGGGACAGTCTCTGGGGCCAACGTCCTGACTTTC	CASSLTSLGTVSGANVLTF
TRBJ1-1	TRBV30	.	TGTGCCTGGAGTGCATCCGGACCCTCTGAAGCTTTCTTT	CAWSASGPSEAFF
TRBJ2-5	TRBV6-1	.	TGTGCCACCACACGCGGGGGGACAGAAGAGACCCAGTACTTC	CATTRGGTEETQYF
TRBJ1-1	TRBV29-1	TRBD1	TGCAGCGTACGACAGGGCGGTGGCACTGAAGCTTTCTTT	CSVRQGGGTEAFF
TRBJ2-7	TRBV4-3	.	TGCGCCAGCAGCCAAGATCGGTCCTACGAGCAGTACTTC	CASSQDRSYEQYF
TRBJ1-2	TRBV7-8	.	TGTGCCAGCAGCTTAGACGGCGGGGGCTACACCTTC	CASSLDGGGYTF
TRBJ1-6	TRBV30	.	TGTGCCTGGAGGCTCTCTAATTCACCCCTCCACTTT	CAWRLSNSPLHF
TRBJ2-2	TRBV23-1	.	TGCGCCAGCAGTCTACCGAGATTTTACACCGGGGAGCTGTTTTTT	CASSLPRFYTGELFF